Below are 4 T cell receptor beta chains sequenced from a single sample in a study of cytomegalovirus exposure and HLA in healthy donors. The primer mix had 60 Vbeta and 13 Jbeta primers. Produced via immunoSEQ multiplex PCR; TCRdb's table is partial and in-frame only. The table records approximately 180,000 clones, more than 9.5% of them present only once. Sequenced material: PBMCs. The source of these receptors is a man aged 50-60 years in good health and CMV-seropositive.

A few counts support this clone. This chain connects TRBV5-5 to TRBJ1-2; TRBD1 matches 8 bases. The J segment lost 2 bases and the V segment lost 4 bases, leaving 7 bases of the junction unmatched. The CDR3 has 15 residues. Germline-derived CDR1 and CDR2 are SGHKS and YYEKEE (reference sequence). CDR3 nucleotide sequence: TGTGCCAGCAGCCTCCTGACAGGGGCGAACTATGGCTACACCTTC. Translated: CASSLLTGANYGYTF.

The sample holds a few counts of this clone. The chain joins TRBV5-1 to TRBJ2-7, with D perhaps TRBD1 or TRBD2 (5 bases each). This CDR3 is built from 15 residues. Germline V gene lookup returns CDR1 SGHRS and CDR2 YFSETQ. V was cut by 0 bases and J by 7 bases, with 17 bases left in between. CDR3 DNA sequence: TGCGCCAGCAGCTTGGCCGCAGGGCGATCGGGGGAGCAGTACGTC. It translates to CASSLAAGRSGEQYV.

This clone was found a few times. The gene calls are TRBV7-9 and TRBJ1-5; 9 nucleotides match TRBD1. The junction had 7 bases not matched to a gene; V was cut back by 1 base and J by 3 bases. The germline V gene encodes CDR1 SEHNR and CDR2 FQNEAQ (reference sequence). This CDR3 comprises 17 residues. CDR3 sequence (DNA): TGTGCCAGCAGCTTAGGGCCGGACAGGGGTTCCAATCAGCCCCAGCATTTT. Amino acids: CASSLGPDRGSNQPQHF.

This sequence joins TRBV11-3 and TRBJ1-1, with a possible D match to TRBD1 (6 bases). With 1 base removed from V and 1 base from J, the gap between germline ends came to 10 bases. Germline-derived CDR1 and CDR2 are SGHNT and YENEEA. There are 15 residues in the CDR3. CDR3 residues: CASSLGGRGNTEAFF. The CDR3 region has the DNA TGTGCCAGCAGCTTAGGAGGCAGGGGGAACACTGAAGCTTTCTTT. The variable domain in full, completed from reference TRBV11-3 and TRBJ1-1, reads EAGVVQSPRYKIIEKKQPVAFWCNPISGHNTLYWYLQNLGQGPELLIRYENEEAVDDSQLPKDRFSAERLKGVDSTLKIQPAELGDSAVYLCASSLGGRGNTEAFFGQGTRLTVV.